A single sample is the source of the 18 T cell receptor beta chains below, sequenced in a study of post-analysis software for immune sequencing data. Study-level findings and limits: About five TRBV segments (TRBV5-6, TRBV5-1 and TRBV20-1 among them) occurred more frequently in patients than in controls.

Carried by the TCR beta cDNA libraries were unique molecular identifiers. Using its own MiXCR run on the PCR reads, TCRdb lists one record per CDR3 protein. The sample records about 810,000 distinct CDR3 sequences, 53% being singletons. What these receptors recognize is not known. Source material: blood. The receptors were gathered from a girl aged 5-17 years with multiple sclerosis.

This clonotype was counted between two and nine times. This chain connects TRBV20-1 to TRBJ1-2; 7 bases agree with TRBD1. Germline CDR1 and CDR2: DFQATT and SNEGSKA (reference sequence). V lost 5 bases, J lost 0 bases, and 6 bases stayed unmatched. The CDR3 covers 14 residues. The CDR3 nucleotides are TGCAGTGCTCGCGAGACAGGGTCTAACTATGGCTACACCTTC. This gives the protein CSARETGSNYGYTF.

V and J are TRBV29-1 and TRBJ2-2; TRBD2 matches 7 bases. J gave up 7 bases and V 4 bases, and 6 bases lay outside the gene matches. The CDR3 has 13 residues. Germline CDR1 is SQVTM and CDR2 is ANQGSEA. DNA for the CDR3: TGCAGCGTTGCCGGGAGGAGGAACGGGGAGCTGTTTTTT. Residues: CSVAGRRNGELFF.

The chain uses TRBV27 and TRBJ2-7; D call uncertain. Deletions cut 3 bases from V and 0 bases from J, with 21 bases between. Germline V CDR1 and CDR2: MNHEY, SMNVEV (reference sequence). The CDR3 covers 18 residues. The CDR3 reads CASSFLPRAGRSSYEQYF. CDR3 coding DNA: TGTGCCAGCAGTTTCCTCCCTAGGGCTGGCAGGAGCTCCTACGAGCAGTACTTC.

Regarding this clonotype: One end of the junction fails to match germline, which may point to a read error. The chain links TRBV7-9 to TRBJ2-7; 9 nucleotides align to TRBD1. The CDR3 loop spans 16 amino acids. Germline V lookup: CDR1 SEHNR, CDR2 FQNEAQ (reference sequence). CDR3 nucleotide sequence: TGTGCCAGCAGCTTAAACCCCGGGACAGGGTCCTACAAGCAGTACTTC. It encodes CASSLNPGTGSYKQYF.

The chain recombines TRBV6-1 with TRBJ1-2, with TRBD1 matching over 9 bases. The germline V gene encodes CDR1 MNHNS and CDR2 SASEGT. Trimming at V came to 2 bases and at J to 5 bases, leaving 3 bases not matched to a gene. The CDR3 spans 14 residues. This CDR3 reads CASSEPGQGYGYTF. The CDR3 region has the DNA TGTGCCAGCAGTGAACCGGGACAGGGATATGGCTACACCTTC.

The chain combines TRBV19 with TRBJ2-1; TRBD1 is a possible D gene (7 bases). Germline V gene data show CDR1 as LNHDA and CDR2 as SQIVND (reference sequence). V gave up 1 base and J gave up 5 bases, with 18 bases separating them. The CDR3 runs 17 residues. CDR3 region: CASSIARAGGNHNEQFF. CDR3 DNA sequence: TGTGCCAGTAGTATAGCCCGGGCAGGGGGGAACCACAATGAGCAGTTCTTC.

V is TRBV5-5 and J is TRBJ2-7, with D possibly TRBD2 on 7 matching bases. V lost 4 bases to trimming and J lost 3 bases, with 14 bases between them. This CDR3 has 14 residues. Germline V gives CDR1 SGHKS, CDR2 YYEKEE (reference sequence). The CDR3 here is CASSGLGGGYEQYF. The CDR3 DNA is TGTGCCAGCAGCGGGTTAGGGGGGGGCTACGAGCAGTACTTC. Variable domain in full (rest from reference TRBV5-5 and TRBJ2-7): DAGVTQSPTHLIKTRGQQVTLRCSPISGHKSVSWYQQVLGQGPQFIFQYYEKEERGRGNFPDRFSARQFPNYSSELNVNALLLGDSALYLCASSGLGGGYEQYFGPGTRLTVT.

This clonotype has just a few counts. The chain carries TRBV7-3 and TRBJ2-1; 7 bases align to TRBD1. The CDR3 runs to 17 residues. Germline CDR1 SGHTA, CDR2 FQGTGA. The V gene end was trimmed by 3 bases and the J gene end by 3 bases; junction bases not matched to a gene: 11. CDR3: CASSFDLRGRLYNEQFF. The CDR3, as DNA: TGTGCCAGCAGCTTCGATTTAAGGGGGCGTCTCTACAATGAGCAGTTCTTC.

The rearrangement joins TRBV7-2 to TRBJ1-3; D gene uncertain. The CDR3 runs 13 residues. Germline V gives CDR1 SGHTA, CDR2 FQGNSA. The ends were cut back, 1 base at V and 6 bases at J, with 7 bases in the middle. In DNA, the CDR3 is TGTGCCAGCAGCTTAGGAAATCAAAACACCATATATTTT. This translates into CASSLGNQNTIYF.

The gene calls are TRBV7-9 and TRBJ1-5, with 7 positions matching TRBD1. V was pared by 3 bases and J by 4 bases, with 3 bases of the junction left unmatched. There are 14 residues in the CDR3. Germline V gene lookup returns CDR1 SEHNR and CDR2 FQNEAQ (reference sequence). CDR3 sequence: CASSLDRTNQPQHF. The CDR3, as DNA: TGTGCCAGCAGCTTGGACAGGACTAATCAGCCCCAGCATTTT. Drawing the rest from reference TRBV7-9 and TRBJ1-5, the complete variable domain is DTGVSQNPRHKITKRGQNVTFRCDPISEHNRLYWYRQTLGQGPEFLTYFQNEAQLEKSRLLSDRFSAERPKGSFSTLEIQRTEQGDSAMYLCASSLDRTNQPQHFGDGTRLSIL.

This clonotype was recorded once. The V gene is TRBV6-6, the J gene TRBJ2-5, with D perhaps TRBD2 (5 bases). The last part of the DNA fits TRBJ2-4 better; the J call may be wrong. The germline V gene has CDR1 MNHNY and CDR2 SVGAGI (reference sequence). This CDR3 region has 14 residues. DNA of the CDR3: TGTGCCAGCAGTCATACTAGTACGGCAAACATTCAGTACTTC. Its translation is CASSHTSTANIQYF.

The chain has TRBV2 and TRBJ1-1; no definite D call. Germline V gives CDR1 SNHLY, CDR2 FYNNEI. The CDR3 is 14 residues long. The V and J ends lost 0 bases and 8 bases respectively, with 13 bases between them. DNA of the CDR3: TGTGCCAGCAGTGAAGCTTCATGGAGCCTCGAAGCTTTCTTT. This sequence encodes CASSEASWSLEAFF.

The chain carries TRBV6-5 and TRBJ2-7; 8 nucleotides match TRBD2. The CDR3 is 14 amino acids. After removal of 2 bases from V and 6 bases from J, the junction contained 6 bases not matched to a gene. Germline CDR1 MNHEY, CDR2 SVGAGI. As DNA, the CDR3 is TGTGCCAGCAGTTACGCAGCGGGAGCCGGCGAGCAGTACTTC. This gives the protein CASSYAAGAGEQYF.

This rearrangement joins TRBV20-1 to TRBJ2-3; TRBD1 agrees at 7 bases. J lost 0 bases, V lost 7 bases, and 10 bases had no gene match. The germline CDR1 and CDR2 sequences are DFQATT and SNEGSKA (reference sequence). This CDR3 region has 15 residues. The CDR3 DNA reads TGCAGTGTTGAGGGGGCAGAGGATAGCACAGATACGCAGTATTTT. Protein sequence: CSVEGAEDSTDTQYF.

The chain links TRBV27 to TRBJ2-1; D gene uncertain. Germline-derived CDR1 and CDR2 are MNHEY and SMNVEV (reference sequence). V shed 5 bases and J shed 11 bases, with 10 bases lying between them. The CDR3 is made up of 11 amino acids. CDR3 in DNA: TGTGCCAGCAGTACTCTCACCAAGCAGTTCTTC. It codes for CASSTLTKQFF.

The genes are TRBV6-5 and TRBJ1-1, with TRBD1 matching 11 bases. The germline V gene has CDR1 MNHEY and CDR2 SVGAGI. Germline trimming cut 6 bases from V and 2 bases from J; bases unmatched to any gene: 5. The CDR3 length is 15 residues. CDR3 nucleotide sequence: TGTGCCAGCAGACGGGACAGGGGGGCCAACACTGAAGCTTTCTTT. It specifies CASRRDRGANTEAFF.

The rearrangement uses TRBV6-4 and TRBJ2-3, with 7 bases fitting TRBD2. Germline V gene data show CDR1 as MRHNA and CDR2 as SNTAGT. V shed 2 bases, J shed 6 bases, and the junction held 5 bases outside the gene matches. The CDR3 sequence is 14 residues long. Here the CDR3 DNA reads TGTGCCAGCAGTGACCGGGGGGTGGTGGATACGCAGTATTTT. Residues: CASSDRGVVDTQYF.

This clonotype was picked up a small number of times. V usage is TRBV12-3 or TRBV12-4 and J usage is TRBJ1-4; D is undetermined. Trimming left V 3 bases short and J 0 bases short, with 17 bases between. The CDR3 consists of 18 residues. CDR3 in amino acids: CASSFSLSRSATNEKLFF. CDR3 nucleotides: TGTGCCAGCAGTTTTTCACTCTCAAGATCCGCAACTAATGAAAAACTGTTTTTT.